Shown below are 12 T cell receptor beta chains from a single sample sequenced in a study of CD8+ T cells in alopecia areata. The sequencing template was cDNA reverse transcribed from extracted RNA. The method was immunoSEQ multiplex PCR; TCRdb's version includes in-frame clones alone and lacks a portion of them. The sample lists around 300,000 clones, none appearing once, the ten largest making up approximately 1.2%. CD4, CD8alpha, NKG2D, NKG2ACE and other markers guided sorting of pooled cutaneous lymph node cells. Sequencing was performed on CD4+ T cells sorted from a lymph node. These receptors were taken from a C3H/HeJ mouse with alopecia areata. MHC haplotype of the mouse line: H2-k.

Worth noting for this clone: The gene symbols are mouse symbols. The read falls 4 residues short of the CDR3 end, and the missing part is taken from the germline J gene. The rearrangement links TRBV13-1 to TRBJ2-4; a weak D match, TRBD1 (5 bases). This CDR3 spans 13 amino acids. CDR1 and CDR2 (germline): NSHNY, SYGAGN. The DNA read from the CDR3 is TGTGCCAGCAGTGATGCAGGGCTAAAC. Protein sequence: CASSDAGLN. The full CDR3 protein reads CASSDAGLNTLYF.

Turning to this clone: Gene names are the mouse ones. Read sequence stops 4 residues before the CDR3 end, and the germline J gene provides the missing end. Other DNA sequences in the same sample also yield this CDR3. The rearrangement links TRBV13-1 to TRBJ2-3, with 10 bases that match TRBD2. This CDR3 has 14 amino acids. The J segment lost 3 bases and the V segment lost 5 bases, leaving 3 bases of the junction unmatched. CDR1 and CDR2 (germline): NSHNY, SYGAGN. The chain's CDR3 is CASRETGGAETLYF. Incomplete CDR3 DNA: TGTGCCAGCAGGGAGACTGGGGGGGCAGAA.

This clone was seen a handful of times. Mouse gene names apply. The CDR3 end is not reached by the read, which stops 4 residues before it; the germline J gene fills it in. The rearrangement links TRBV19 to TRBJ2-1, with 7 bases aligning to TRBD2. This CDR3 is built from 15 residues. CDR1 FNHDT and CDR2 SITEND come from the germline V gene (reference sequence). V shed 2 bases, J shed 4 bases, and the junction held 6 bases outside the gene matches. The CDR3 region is CASSIMSGGYAEQFF. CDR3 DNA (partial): TGTGCCAGCAGTATTATGTCTGGGGGTTATGCT.

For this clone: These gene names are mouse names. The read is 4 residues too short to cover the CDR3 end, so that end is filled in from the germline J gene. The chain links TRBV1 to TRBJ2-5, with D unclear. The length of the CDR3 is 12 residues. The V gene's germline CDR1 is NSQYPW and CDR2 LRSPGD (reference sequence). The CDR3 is CTCSAPEDTQYF. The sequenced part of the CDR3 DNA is TGCACCTGCAGTGCGCCAGAAGAC.

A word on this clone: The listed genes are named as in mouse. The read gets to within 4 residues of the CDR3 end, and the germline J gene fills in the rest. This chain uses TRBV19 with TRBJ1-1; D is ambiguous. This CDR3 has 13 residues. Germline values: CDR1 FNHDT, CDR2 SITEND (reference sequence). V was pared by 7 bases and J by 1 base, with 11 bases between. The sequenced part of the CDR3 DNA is TGTGCCAGCCGTGACAAAAGAAACACA. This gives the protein CASRDKRNT. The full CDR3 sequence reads CASRDKRNTEVFF.

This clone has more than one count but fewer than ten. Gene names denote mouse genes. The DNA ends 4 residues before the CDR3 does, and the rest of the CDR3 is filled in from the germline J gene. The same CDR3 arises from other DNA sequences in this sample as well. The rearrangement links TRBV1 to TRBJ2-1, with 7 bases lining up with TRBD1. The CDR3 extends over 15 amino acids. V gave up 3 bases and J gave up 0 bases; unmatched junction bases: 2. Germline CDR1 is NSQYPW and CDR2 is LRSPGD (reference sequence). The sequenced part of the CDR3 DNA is TGCACCTGCAGTGCGGGACAGTATAACTATGCT. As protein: CTCSAGQYNYA. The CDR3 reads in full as CTCSAGQYNYAEQFF.

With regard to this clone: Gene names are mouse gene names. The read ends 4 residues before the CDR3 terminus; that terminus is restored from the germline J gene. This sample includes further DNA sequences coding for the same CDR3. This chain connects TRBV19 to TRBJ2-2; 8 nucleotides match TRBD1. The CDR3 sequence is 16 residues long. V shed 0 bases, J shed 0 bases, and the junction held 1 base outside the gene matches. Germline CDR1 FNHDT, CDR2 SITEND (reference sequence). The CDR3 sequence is CASSIAGGANTGQLYF. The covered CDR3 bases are TGTGCCAGCAGTATAGCAGGGGGCGCAAACACCGGG.

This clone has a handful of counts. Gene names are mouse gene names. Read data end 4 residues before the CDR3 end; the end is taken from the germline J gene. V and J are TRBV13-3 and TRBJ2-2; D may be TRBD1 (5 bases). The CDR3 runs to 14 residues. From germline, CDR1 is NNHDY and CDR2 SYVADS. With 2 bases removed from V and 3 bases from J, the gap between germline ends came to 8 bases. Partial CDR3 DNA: TGTGCCAGCAGTGAAACCAGGGACACCGGG. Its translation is CASSETRDTG. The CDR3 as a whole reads CASSETRDTGQLYF.

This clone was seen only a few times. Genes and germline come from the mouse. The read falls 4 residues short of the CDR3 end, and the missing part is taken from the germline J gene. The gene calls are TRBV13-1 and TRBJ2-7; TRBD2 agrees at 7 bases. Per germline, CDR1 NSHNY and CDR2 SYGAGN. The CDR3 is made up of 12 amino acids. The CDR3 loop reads CASSELGDEQYF. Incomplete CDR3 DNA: TGTGCCAGCAGTGAGCTGGGGGAT.

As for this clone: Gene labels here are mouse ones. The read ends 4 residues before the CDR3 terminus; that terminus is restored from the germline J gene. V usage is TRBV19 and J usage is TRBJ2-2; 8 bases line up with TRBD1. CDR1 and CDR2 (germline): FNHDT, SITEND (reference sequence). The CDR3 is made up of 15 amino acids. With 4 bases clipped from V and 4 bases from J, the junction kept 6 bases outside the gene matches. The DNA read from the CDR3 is TGTGCCAGCAGTCCCCGACAGGGGATCACCGGG. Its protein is CASSPRQGITG. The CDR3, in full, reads CASSPRQGITGQLYF.

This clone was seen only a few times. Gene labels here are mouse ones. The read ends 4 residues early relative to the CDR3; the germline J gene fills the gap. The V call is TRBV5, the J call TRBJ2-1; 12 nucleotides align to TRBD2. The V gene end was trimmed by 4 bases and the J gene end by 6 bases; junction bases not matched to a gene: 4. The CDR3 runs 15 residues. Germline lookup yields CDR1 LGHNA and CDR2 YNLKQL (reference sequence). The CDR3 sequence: CASSLDWGGVAEQFF. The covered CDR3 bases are TGTGCCAGCAGCCTCGACTGGGGGGGCGTTGCT.

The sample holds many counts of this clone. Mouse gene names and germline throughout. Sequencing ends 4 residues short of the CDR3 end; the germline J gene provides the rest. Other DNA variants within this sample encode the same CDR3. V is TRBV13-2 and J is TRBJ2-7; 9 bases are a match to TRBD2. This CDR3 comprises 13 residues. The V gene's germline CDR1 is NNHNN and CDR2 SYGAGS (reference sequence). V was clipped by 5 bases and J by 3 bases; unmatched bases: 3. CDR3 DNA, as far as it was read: TGTGCCAGCGGACCTGGGGGGGGCTAT. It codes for CASGPGGGY. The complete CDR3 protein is CASGPGGGYEQYF.